This T cell receptor (beta chain) was observed in a study of regulatory T cells in long-lasting Graves disease. Study-level background: Antithyroid drugs had been taken under 3 months by newly diagnosed Graves' patients. Study-wide results and caveats: Persistent disease was associated with favored TRBV28 usage and with favored use of TRBJ1-2 and TRBJ2-5.

As to time point: newly diagnosed GD, antithyroid drugs for less than 3 months. PBMC RNA served as the TCR library source. From an endocrinology department in Xi'an, China, came the patients. This CDR3 contains 16 residues. Germline lookup yields CDR1 ENHRY and CDR2 SYGVKD. Of note for this clonotype: Its antigen remains unknown. One end of the junction is discordant with germline, which a read error may explain.

iRepertoire HTBI primers and Arm-PCR of CDR3 regions built TCR beta libraries. TCRdb independently ran MiXCR on the multiplex PCR reads; one entry per CDR3 protein. The table has about 560,000 distinct CDR3 sequences, about 16% seen once. The same sample was also used in a study of T cells in Graves' hyperthyroidism and ophthalmopathy. This second report adds: Primed by the HTBI set, a first-round RT-PCR was run on the TCR CDR3.

The receptor was isolated from a man younger than 30 with Graves disease. V usage is TRBV10-3 and J usage is TRBJ2-3; 11 bases fit TRBD2. The sample was peripheral blood mononuclear cells (PBMCs), taken at new diagnosis, from a patient treated with antithyroid drugs. In nucleotides, the CDR3 is TGTGTCATCAATGGGGGACTAGCGGATAGCACAGATACGCAGTGTTTT. Translating it yields CVINGGLADSTDTQCF.